Included here is one T cell receptor (beta chain) sequence, with context. The sample belongs to a study of blood T cell repertoires in COVID-19. Authors' data handling: Estimates of nucleated cell counts were drawn from the amplification of reference gene primers. Sequencing was performed with immunoSEQ multiplex PCR; in TCRdb, only in-frame clones are kept and a portion is missing. For V, J and clone size, that table is used; D and trimming come from the DNA. Of over 250,000 clones in the sample, 88% were seen once. Germline V CDR1 and CDR2: LGHNT, FRNRAP. V was pared by 1 base and J by 3 bases, with 8 bases between. The CDR3 length is 14 residues.

The chain recombines TRBV12-5 with TRBJ2-3, with D possibly being TRBD2 (5 bases). The sample was peripheral blood. The receptor's source is a woman younger than 45 with acute or convalescent COVID-19. CDR3 in amino acids: CASGLGTRTDTQYF. The DNA for the CDR3 is TGTGCTAGTGGTTTGGGAACTAGGACAGATACGCAGTATTTT.